This TCR beta chain was sequenced during a study of CD8+ T cells in alopecia areata. The length of the CDR3 is 14 residues. Germline lookup yields CDR1 SGHDN and CDR2 FVKESK. The authors extracted RNA and reverse transcribed it into cDNA as the sequencing template. The repertoire was sequenced with immunoSEQ multiplex PCR; TCRdb's copy has only in-frame clones and lacks some. This table has about 130,000 clones, about 60% appearing once. This TCR derives from a human donor with alopecia areata. The V and J genes are TRBV14 and TRBJ2-5; tentative D call: TRBD2 (5 bases). The DNA end favors TRBJ2-7, so the J call may be wrong. The input for sequencing was CD4+ T cells sorted from blood, taken at week 0. Written as DNA, the CDR3 is TGTGCCAGCAGCCAAGGGCAGCGGAACTACGAGCAGTACTTC. This translates into CASSQGQRNYEQYF.